Listed below are T cell receptor beta chains from one sample, sequenced in a study of early stage breast cancer tumors. Only in-frame clones appear in the TCRdb table, and some are missing; sequencing was by immunoSEQ multiplex PCR. The sample holds about 30,000 clones, 55% to 75% seen once. The sample taken for sequencing was blood. Receptors originate from a person between 50 and 60 years old with breast cancer. The conserved cysteine and the conserved F or W are not part of the CDR3 here.

TRBV19	11	TRBJ2-3	ASRRQGADTQY
TRBV7-9	11	TRBJ2-7	ASQGQGVYEQY
TRBV5-1	15	TRBJ2-1	ASSLGLAGPSYNEQF
TRBV30	10	TRBJ2-2	AWSRGAGELF
TRBV7-3	11	TRBJ2-5	ASSPGGRETQY
TRBV10-3	12	TRBJ1-1	ATLTGGVSTEAF
TRBV9	11	TRBJ2-3	ASSVGSTDTQY
TRBV19	9	TRBJ2-3	ASRSGDTQY
TRBV6-6	12	TRBJ1-1	ASSWTGGNTEAF
TRBV19	13	TRBJ1-5	ASSPPWTDDQPQH
TRBV14	13	TRBJ2-1	ASRATSGSYNEQF
TRBV19	12	TRBJ2-3	ASTASMGTDTQY
TRBV5-6	13	TRBJ2-3	ASSLGGRGTDTQY
TRBV4-1	18	TRBJ2-1	ASSQDGRTSGRAGYNEQF
TRBV30	12	TRBJ2-7	AWSVGVLLSEQY
TRBV2	14	TRBJ2-2	ASTLHRASNTGELF
TRBV6-5	13	TRBJ2-1	ASSYYGTRRNEQF
TRBV2	13	TRBJ2-2	ASSESAVNTGELF
TRBV4-1	13	TRBJ2-7	ASSHPGQSSYEQY
TRBV5-5	13	TRBJ1-1	ASSHRQGRDTEAF
TRBV19	12	TRBJ2-7	ASSIGGQGYEQY
TRBV30	14	TRBJ2-5	AWSVGLAGVSETQY
TRBV9	11	TRBJ1-1	ASSGEGNTEAF
TRBV6-1	12	TRBJ1-5	ASSERTSYQPQH
TRBV21-1	15	TRBJ2-2	ASSILLTGANTGELF
TRBV9	13	TRBJ1-2	ASSVAAGATYGYT
TRBV6-1	12	TRBJ1-2	ASSEGSWNYGYT
TRBV19	11	TRBJ2-7	ASNEGSTYEQY
TRBV5-1	12	TRBJ1-1	ASTEGNMNTEAF
TRBV7-9	9	TRBJ2-7	ASSRGYEQY
TRBV21-1	13	TRBJ2-5	ASSCHHDRKETQY